Below, 3 T cell receptor beta chains from the same sample are listed, as sequenced in a study of blood T cell repertoires in COVID-19. Clones were read by immunoSEQ multiplex PCR, and TCRdb kept only the in-frame ones, dropping some. The sample has roughly 330,000 clones; more than 75% are singletons. The material sequenced was PBMCs or T cells enriched from blood (not recorded which). The receptors come from a woman between 18 and 29 years old who had recovered from COVID-19.

The chain uses TRBV19 and TRBJ2-1; TRBD1 aligns across 10 bases. The trim removed 2 bases at V and 4 bases at J, leaving 2 bases unmatched. The germline gives CDR1 LNHDA, CDR2 SQIVND (reference sequence). The CDR3 spans 15 residues. The CDR3 loop is CASSIRDRGYNEQFF. Here the CDR3 DNA reads TGTGCCAGTAGTATACGGGACAGGGGTTACAATGAGCAGTTCTTC. The full variable domain, its missing parts supplied by reference TRBV19 and TRBJ2-1, is DGGITQSPKYLFRKEGQNVTLSCEQNLNHDAMYWYRQDPGQGLRLIYYSQIVNDFQKGDIAEGYSVSREKKESFPLTVTSAQKNPTAFYLCASSIRDRGYNEQFFGPGTRLTVL.

The chain joins TRBV6-5 to TRBJ2-3, with D possibly matching TRBD1 (6 bases). V lost 6 bases to trimming and J lost 4 bases, with 14 bases between them. This CDR3 comprises 14 residues. Germline-derived CDR1 and CDR2 are MNHEY and SVGAGI. The CDR3 is CASRPGQKADTQYF. CDR3 in DNA: TGTGCCAGCAGGCCGGGACAAAAGGCAGATACGCAGTATTTT.

V and J are TRBV28 and TRBJ1-5; 11 bases fit TRBD1. The V gene's germline CDR1 is MDHEN and CDR2 SYDVKM. J was trimmed by 4 bases and V by 2 bases; bases with no gene match: 10. The CDR3 loop spans 18 amino acids. CDR3 in DNA: TGTGCCAGCAGTTTACGTGGGACAGGGGGTTTCCGAAATCAGCCCCAGCATTTT. The encoded protein is CASSLRGTGGFRNQPQHF.